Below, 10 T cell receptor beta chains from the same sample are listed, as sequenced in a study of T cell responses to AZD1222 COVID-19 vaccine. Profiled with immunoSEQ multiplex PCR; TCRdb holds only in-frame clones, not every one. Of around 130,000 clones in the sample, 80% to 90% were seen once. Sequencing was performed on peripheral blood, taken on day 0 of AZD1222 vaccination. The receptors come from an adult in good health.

The CDR3 sequence is CASSSGNTIYF. In DNA, the CDR3 is TGTGCCAGCAGTTCAGGAAACACCATATATTTT. The chain recombines TRBV7-9 with TRBJ1-3; D gene uncertain. Germline V gives CDR1 SEHNR, CDR2 FQNEAQ (reference sequence). The CDR3 has 11 amino acids. With 6 bases removed from V and 4 bases from J, the gap between germline ends came to 4 bases. Drawing the rest from reference TRBV7-9 and TRBJ1-3, the complete variable domain is DTGVSQNPRHKITKRGQNVTFRCDPISEHNRLYWYRQTLGQGPEFLTYFQNEAQLEKSRLLSDRFSAERPKGSFSTLEIQRTEQGDSAMYLCASSSGNTIYFGEGSWLTVV.

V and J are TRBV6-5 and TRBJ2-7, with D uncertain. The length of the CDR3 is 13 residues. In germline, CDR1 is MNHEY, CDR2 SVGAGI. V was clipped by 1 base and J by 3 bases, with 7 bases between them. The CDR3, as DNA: TGTGCCAGCAGTTACTTCGACCGCTACGAGCAGTACTTC. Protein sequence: CASSYFDRYEQYF.

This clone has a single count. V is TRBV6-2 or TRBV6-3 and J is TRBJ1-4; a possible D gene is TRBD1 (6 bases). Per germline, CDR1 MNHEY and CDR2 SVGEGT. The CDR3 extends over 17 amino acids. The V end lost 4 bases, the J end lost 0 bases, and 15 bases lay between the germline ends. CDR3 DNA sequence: TGTGCCAGCAGTTCTCTCTCCAAGGGGGCAACTAATGAAAAACTGTTTTTT. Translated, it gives CASSSLSKGATNEKLFF.

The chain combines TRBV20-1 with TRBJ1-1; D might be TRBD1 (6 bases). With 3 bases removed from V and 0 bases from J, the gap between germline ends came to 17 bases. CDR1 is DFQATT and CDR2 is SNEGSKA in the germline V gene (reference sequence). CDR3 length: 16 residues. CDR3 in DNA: TGCAGTGCTAGTAGGGGGGGGAGGACCATGAACACTGAAGCTTTCTTT. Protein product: CSASRGGRTMNTEAFF.

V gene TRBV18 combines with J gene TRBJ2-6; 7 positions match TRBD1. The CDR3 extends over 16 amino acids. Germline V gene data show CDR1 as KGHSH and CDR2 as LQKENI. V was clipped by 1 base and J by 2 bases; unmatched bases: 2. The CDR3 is CASSPRGGAGANVLTF. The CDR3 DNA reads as TGTGCCAGCTCACCACGAGGGGGCGCTGGGGCCAACGTCCTGACTTTC.

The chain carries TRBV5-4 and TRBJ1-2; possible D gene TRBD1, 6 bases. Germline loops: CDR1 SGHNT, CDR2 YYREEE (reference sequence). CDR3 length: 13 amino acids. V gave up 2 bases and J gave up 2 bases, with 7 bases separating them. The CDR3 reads CASSLRGNYGYTF. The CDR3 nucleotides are TGTGCCAGCAGCTTAAGGGGGAACTATGGCTACACCTTC.

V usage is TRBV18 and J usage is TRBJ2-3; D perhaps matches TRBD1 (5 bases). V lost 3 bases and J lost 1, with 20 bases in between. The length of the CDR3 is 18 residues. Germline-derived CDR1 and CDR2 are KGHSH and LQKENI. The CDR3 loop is CASSPRAGLGLGTDTQYF. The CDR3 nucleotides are TGTGCCAGCTCACCTCGGGCAGGGCTAGGCTTGGGCACAGATACGCAGTATTTT.

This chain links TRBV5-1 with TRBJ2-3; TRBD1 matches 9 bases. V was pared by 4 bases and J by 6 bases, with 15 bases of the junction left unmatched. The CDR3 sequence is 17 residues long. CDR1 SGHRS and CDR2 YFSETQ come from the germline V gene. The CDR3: CASSSRDRDFRGDTQYF. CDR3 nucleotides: TGCGCCAGCAGCAGCCGGGACAGGGACTTTCGTGGCGATACGCAGTATTTT.

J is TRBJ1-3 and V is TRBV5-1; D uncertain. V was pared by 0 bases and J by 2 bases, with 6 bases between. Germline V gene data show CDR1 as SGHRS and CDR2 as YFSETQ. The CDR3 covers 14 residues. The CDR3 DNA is TGCGCCAGCAGCTTGGAAGGGACTGGAAACACCATATATTTT. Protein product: CASSLEGTGNTIYF.

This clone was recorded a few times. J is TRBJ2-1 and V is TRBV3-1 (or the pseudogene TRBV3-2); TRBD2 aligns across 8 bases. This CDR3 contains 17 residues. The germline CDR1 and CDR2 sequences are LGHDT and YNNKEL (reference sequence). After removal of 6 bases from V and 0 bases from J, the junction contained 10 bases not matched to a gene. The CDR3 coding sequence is TGTGCCAGCAGAATTTCCCCAAGCGGGAGCTCCTACAATGAGCAGTTCTTC. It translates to CASRISPSGSSYNEQFF.